A selection of T cell receptor beta chains follows, all from one sample in a study of blood T cell repertoires in COVID-19. Produced via immunoSEQ multiplex PCR; TCRdb's table is partial and in-frame only. Of 250,000 to 300,000 clones in the sample, 85% to 90% are singletons; the top ten hold approximately 10%. The specimen sequenced was peripheral blood. Every receptor here comes from a young woman with COVID-19, enrolled during active disease. Each CDR3 is given without its conserved first and last residue.

length,V,CDR3
12,TRBV29-1,SVWTSGSSDTQY
13,TRBV5-1,ASSPTDRPNEKLF
13,TRBV6-5,ASSQGLGNTDTQY
10,TRBV18,ASSPDEYEQY
16,TRBV19,ASSIAPVGQGSYNEQF
15,TRBV3-1/TRBV3-2,ASSQEGATGENTEAF
9,TRBV5-4,ASSVRTEAF
13,TRBV2,ASSVGDRYQETQY
12,TRBV24-1,ATRGTSGTDTQY
14,TRBV29-1,SVQGLAGDMDWEQF
12,TRBV18,ASSPATGRTEAF
13,TRBV19,ASSRGTSGEKVPF
15,TRBV10-3,AISETYSVRDNEKLF
11,TRBV11-3,ASSLDPTGELF
11,TRBV14,ASSHLRDQPQH
13,TRBV7-2,ASSFAGGAYNEQF
13,TRBV24-1,ATSEHGTGEVEQY
13,TRBV19,ASSIVTGGIDEQY
13,TRBV3-1/TRBV3-2,ASSPLSGGTDTQY
12,TRBV7-9,ASNREPYNSPLH
13,TRBV19,ASSIRTGQSYEQY
12,TRBV6-5,ASSYSFSQETQY